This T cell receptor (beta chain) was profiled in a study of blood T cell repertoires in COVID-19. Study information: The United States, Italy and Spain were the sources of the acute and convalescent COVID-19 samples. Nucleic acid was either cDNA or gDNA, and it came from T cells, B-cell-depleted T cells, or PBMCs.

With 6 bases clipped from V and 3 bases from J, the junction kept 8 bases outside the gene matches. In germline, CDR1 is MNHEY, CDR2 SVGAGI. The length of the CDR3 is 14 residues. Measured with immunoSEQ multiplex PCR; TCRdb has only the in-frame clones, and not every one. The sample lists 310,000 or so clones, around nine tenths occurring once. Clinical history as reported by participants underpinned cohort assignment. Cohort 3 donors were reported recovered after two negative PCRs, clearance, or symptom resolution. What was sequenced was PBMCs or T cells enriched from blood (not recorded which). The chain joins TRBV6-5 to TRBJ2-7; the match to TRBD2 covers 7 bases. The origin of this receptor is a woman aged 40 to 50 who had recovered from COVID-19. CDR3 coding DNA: TGTGCCAGCAGAAGCGGGAAATTATTCTACGAGCAGTACTTC. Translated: CASRSGKLFYEQYF.